The clone carrying this T cell receptor (beta chain) was observed a few times. Its antigen is unidentified. Trimming cost V 6 bases and J 2 bases, with 8 bases left between them. The CDR3 has 14 residues. The germline V gene has CDR1 WSHSY and CDR2 SAAADI. Patients underwent thyroid surgery, and none had received any treatment before it. The data originate from a study of metastatic and nonmetastatic thyroid tumors. On the study more broadly: Repertoire data that came from the blood and tumor or nodule tissue of malignant and benign thyroid patients were compared.

Authors' data handling: To classify distant metastasis in papillary thyroid cancer, a model was built from CDR3 differences across clinicopathological groups. TCRdb re-called the PCR reads with MiXCR. These V and J calls originate from TCRdb's pipeline instead of the authors' own analysis. The sample consists of 35,000 to 40,000 clones, around 16% of them appearing once. Study-level findings and limits: TCR beta diversity was reportedly significantly higher in malignant thyroid tumors than benign nodules, in blood and tumor.

This chain links TRBV10-2 with TRBJ2-6, with D hard to call. This TCR was recovered from a female donor with papillary thyroid cancer or a benign thyroid nodule (not recorded which). Some clones in this sample may be carry-over from other donors' samples. Sequencing was done on a sample of tumor tissue. This CDR3 is CASSGSAGANVLTF. Written as DNA, the CDR3 is TGCGCCAGCAGCGGAAGCGCTGGGGCCAACGTCCTGACTTTC.